This is a list of T cell receptor beta chains from one sample in a study of T-cell reconstitution after alpha-beta-depleted transplantation in children. TCRdb re-analysed the PCR reads in MiXCR, keeping a single row per CDR3 protein. The sample yields around 450,000 distinct CDR3 sequences, 8% to 11% seen once. This specimen consisted of PBMCs, obtained before TCRalphabeta/CD19-depleted stem cell transplant. The receptors here all came from a child aged 2 to 15 with inherited bone marrow failure, due to receive a stem cell transplant. CDR3s include the opening cysteine and the closing phenylalanine or tryptophan. Each record gives: D gene, J gene, clone size, V gene, CDR3 DNA, CDR3 protein. D genes are given only for firm matches. A row's size may be missing; if present it is once, few, many or a size class.

. | TRBJ1-2 | many | TRBV2 | TGTGCCAGCACGCCGGGGAGGGGAGGATATGGCTACACCTTC | CASTPGRGGYGYTF
TRBD1 | TRBJ1-4 | many | TRBV5-1 | TGCGCCAGCAGCTTGGACGGGACAGGTGGCGAAAAACTGTTTTTT | CASSLDGTGGEKLFF
. | TRBJ2-7 | many | TRBV4-3 | TGCGCCAGCAGCGCCACGGGACTTACCTACGAGCAGTACTTC | CASSATGLTYEQYF
. | TRBJ2-5 | many | TRBV5-1 | TGCGCCAGCAGCTTGGGACTAAAACAAGAGACCCAGTACTTC | CASSLGLKQETQYF
. | TRBJ2-3 | many | TRBV27 | TGTGCCAGCATCCTGGGGGATACGCAGTATTTT | CASILGDTQYF
TRBD2 | TRBJ2-1 | many | TRBV10-2 | TGCGCCAGCAGTGAGACTAGCGGGAGGGCTCATGAGCAGTTCTTC | CASSETSGRAHEQFF
. | TRBJ2-2 | . | TRBV7-6 | TGTGCCAGCAGCCGTGGGTCGCGGAACACCGGGGAGCTGTTTTTT | CASSRGSRNTGELFF
TRBD2 | TRBJ2-5 | many | TRBV4-1 | TGCGCCAGCAGCCAATTTAGCGGGGCACCTTTGTACTTC | CASSQFSGAPLYF
TRBD2 | TRBJ2-7 | many | TRBV5-1 | TGCGCCAGCAGCTCCTACGCCGCGGGAGGAGGCCCCTACGAGCAGTACTTC | CASSSYAAGGGPYEQYF
. | TRBJ2-1 | many | TRBV5-1 | TGCGCCAGCAGCTGGGACCCGCGGGTCGACAATGAGCAGTTCTTC | CASSWDPRVDNEQFF
TRBD1 | TRBJ2-5 | many | TRBV29-1 | TGCAGCGTTGAAGATTTGGGGGACAGGGTATCAGAGACCCAGTACTTC | CSVEDLGDRVSETQYF
. | TRBJ2-2 | . | TRBV24-1 | TGTGCCACCAGTGACGTAGCGCCGGAGCTGTTTTTT | CATSDVAPELFF
TRBD2 | TRBJ2-7 | many | TRBV4-1 | TGCGCCAGCAGCCCGGGAGGCGCGCTCAGCTCCTACGAGCAGTACTTC | CASSPGGALSSYEQYF
TRBD2 | TRBJ2-1 | many | TRBV5-6 | TGTGCCAGCAGCGAGCCGCCTAGCGGAACCTACAATGAGCAGTTCTTC | CASSEPPSGTYNEQFF
. | TRBJ1-5 | few | TRBV27 | TGTGCCAGCAGTCCATCCCTGGGGGAGAGCAATCAGCCCCAGCATTTT | CASSPSLGESNQPQHF
TRBD2 | TRBJ2-4 | once | TRBV7-2 | TGTGCCAGCAGCTTAGTCCAGCGGGAGGTCAAAAACATTCAGTACTTC | CASSLVQREVKNIQYF
TRBD1 | TRBJ1-2 | many | TRBV6-5 | TGTGCCAGCAGTTTAGGAGGACAGGCGTACTATGGCTACACCTTC | CASSLGGQAYYGYTF
. | TRBJ2-2 | many | TRBV27 | TGTGCCAGCAGTTTGTGGGAAAAGAACACCGGGGAGCTGTTTTTT | CASSLWEKNTGELFF
. | TRBJ2-5 | . | TRBV15 | TGTGCCACCAGCAGAGTGACCCAGTTGACAGAACAAGAGACCCAGTACTTC | CATSRVTQLTEQETQYF
. | TRBJ1-2 | few | TRBV30 | TGTGCCTGGAGTGTATCATGGGCAGGGAAAGGCACCTTC | CAWSVSWAGKGTF
. | TRBJ2-3 | many | TRBV27 | TGTGCCAGCAGTTACTCCTCCGGCACAGATACGCAGTATTTT | CASSYSSGTDTQYF
. | TRBJ2-3 | many | TRBV29-1 | TGCAGCGTTGGTGGCCAGTACACAGATACGCAGTATTTT | CSVGGQYTDTQYF
. | TRBJ2-1 | . | TRBV12-5 | TGTGCTAGTGGTTACACCTACAATGAGCAGTTCTTC | CASGYTYNEQFF
TRBD1 | TRBJ2-7 | many | TRBV6-1 | TGTGCCAGCAGTATATCCGGACAGGGAACCTACGAGCAGTACTTC | CASSISGQGTYEQYF
. | TRBJ2-7 | many | TRBV7-2 | TGTGCCAGCAGCCACCTTTACGAGCAGTACTTC | CASSHLYEQYF
. | TRBJ2-1 | . | TRBV5-1 | TGCGCCAGCAGGACCGGGACCAGTGGGTATGGTGAGCAGTTCTTT | CASRTGTSGYGEQFF
. | TRBJ1-1 | many | TRBV25-1 | TGTGCCAGCAGTGAGCAGGGGTACTTTACTGAAGCTTTCTTT | CASSEQGYFTEAFF
. | TRBJ2-7 | many | TRBV25-1 | TGTGCCAGCAGTGAATCGGGTAGAGGCTACGAGCAGTACTTC | CASSESGRGYEQYF
. | TRBJ2-7 | many | TRBV27 | TGTGCCAGCAGTTTAAGCCGCGCAGGGCCCATCTACGAGCAGTACTTC | CASSLSRAGPIYEQYF
. | TRBJ2-5 | many | TRBV20-1 | TGCAGTGCCACACCAACCCTAGGGGAATGGGGGTGGGCCCAGTACTTC | CSATPTLGEWGWAQYF
. | TRBJ2-4 | many | TRBV25-1 | TGTGCCAGCAGTGAGGCCCAGGGCGGCTCCAAAAACATTCAGTACTTC | CASSEAQGGSKNIQYF
. | TRBJ2-5 | many | TRBV7-8 | TGTGCCAGCAGCTTAGTTTTTGGTTTTAAGGAGACCCAGTACTTC | CASSLVFGFKETQYF
TRBD1 | TRBJ1-1 | many | TRBV27 | TGTGCCAGCAGTTTATGGGACAGCTACACTGAAGCTTTCTTT | CASSLWDSYTEAFF
. | TRBJ2-1 | . | TRBV18 | TGTGCCAGCTCACCTCCGGGACACAATGAGCAGTTCTTC | CASSPPGHNEQFF
TRBD2 | TRBJ2-2 | many | TRBV6-5 | TGTGCCAGCACCGGACTAGCCGTCAACACCGGGGAGCTGTTTTTT | CASTGLAVNTGELFF
. | TRBJ2-1 | many | TRBV6-2/TRBV6-3 | TGTGCCAGCAGTTACACTCCCCATAGCAATGAGCAGTTCTTC | CASSYTPHSNEQFF